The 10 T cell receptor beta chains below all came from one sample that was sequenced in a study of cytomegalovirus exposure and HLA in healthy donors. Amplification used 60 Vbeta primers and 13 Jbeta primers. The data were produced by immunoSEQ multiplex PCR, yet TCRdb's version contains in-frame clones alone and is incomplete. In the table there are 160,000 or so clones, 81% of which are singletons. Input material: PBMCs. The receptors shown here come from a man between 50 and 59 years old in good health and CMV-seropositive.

The CDR3 reads CASTPGQGGSYEQYF. The CDR3 DNA reads TGCGCCAGCACTCCCGGACAGGGTGGATCCTACGAGCAGTACTTC. This chain connects TRBV5-1 to TRBJ2-7; 8 nucleotides line up with TRBD1. Trimming cost V 6 bases and J 1 base; bases outside gene matches: 9. The CDR3 runs 15 residues. Germline CDR1 is SGHRS and CDR2 is YFSETQ. Together with reference TRBV5-1 and TRBJ2-7, the CDR3 gives the full variable domain: KAGVTQTPRYLIKTRGQQVTLSCSPISGHRSVSWYQQTPGQGLQFLFEYFSETQRNKGNFPGRFSGRQFSNSRSEMNVSTLELGDSALYLCASTPGQGGSYEQYFGPGTRLTVT.

The CDR3 reads CASSLATVTDTQYF. DNA of the CDR3: TGCGCCAGCAGCTTGGCCACAGTCACAGATACGCAGTATTTT. This chain links TRBV5-1 with TRBJ2-3, with no clear D. Germline CDR1 reads SGHRS; CDR2 reads YFSETQ. Trimming shortened V by 0 bases and J by 2 bases, and 7 bases separated the two germline ends. CDR3 length: 14 residues.

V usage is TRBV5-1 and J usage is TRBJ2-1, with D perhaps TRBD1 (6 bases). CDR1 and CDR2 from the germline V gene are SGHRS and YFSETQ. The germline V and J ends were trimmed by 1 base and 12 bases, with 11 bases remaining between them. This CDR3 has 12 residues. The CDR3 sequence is CASSLTGYGQFF. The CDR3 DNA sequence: TGCGCCAGCAGCTTGACAGGGTATGGGCAGTTCTTC.

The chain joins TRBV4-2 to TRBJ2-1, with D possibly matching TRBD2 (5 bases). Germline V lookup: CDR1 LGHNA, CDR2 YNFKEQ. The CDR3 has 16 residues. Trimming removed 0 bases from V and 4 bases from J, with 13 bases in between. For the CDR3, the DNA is TGTGCCAGCAGCCAAGAATCTAGCCAGCTTTACAATGAGCAGTTCTTC. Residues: CASSQESSQLYNEQFF.

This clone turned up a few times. The CDR3 region has the DNA TGTGCCAGCAGTGACTCGAAAGGGGGAGGCACAGATACGCAGTATTTT. It encodes CASSDSKGGGTDTQYF. This chain joins TRBV6-4 and TRBJ2-3, with D possibly being TRBD1 (6 bases). Germline lookup yields CDR1 MRHNA and CDR2 SNTAGT. V gave up 0 bases and J gave up 1 base, with 11 bases separating them. This CDR3 has 16 amino acids.

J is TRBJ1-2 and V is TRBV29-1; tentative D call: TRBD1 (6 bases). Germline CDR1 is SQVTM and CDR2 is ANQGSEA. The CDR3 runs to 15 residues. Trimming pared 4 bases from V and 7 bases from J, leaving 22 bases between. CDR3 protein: CSVARGRGGMSGYTF. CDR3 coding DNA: TGCAGCGTTGCCCGAGGAAGGGGGGGAATGAGTGGCTACACCTTC.

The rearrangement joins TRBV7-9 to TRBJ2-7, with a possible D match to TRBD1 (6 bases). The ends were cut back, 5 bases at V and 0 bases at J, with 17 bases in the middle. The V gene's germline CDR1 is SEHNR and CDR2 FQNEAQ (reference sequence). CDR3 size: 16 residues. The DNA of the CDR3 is TGTGCCAGCAGCGTCGACGGCAAGGGGGACTCCTACGAGCAGTACTTC. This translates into CASSVDGKGDSYEQYF.

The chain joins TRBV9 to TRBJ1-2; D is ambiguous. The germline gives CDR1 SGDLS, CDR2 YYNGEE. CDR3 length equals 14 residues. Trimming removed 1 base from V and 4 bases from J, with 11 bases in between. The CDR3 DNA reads TGTGCCAGCAGCGTAACACAGACGACCTATGGCTACACCTTC. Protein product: CASSVTQTTYGYTF.

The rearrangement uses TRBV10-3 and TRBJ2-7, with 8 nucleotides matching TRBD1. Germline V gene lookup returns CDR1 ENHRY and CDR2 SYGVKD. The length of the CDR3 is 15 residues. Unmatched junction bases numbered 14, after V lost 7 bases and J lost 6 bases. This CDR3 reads CAIKGTGDTSSEQYF. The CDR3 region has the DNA TGTGCCATCAAAGGGACAGGTGACACCTCGAGCGAGCAGTACTTC.

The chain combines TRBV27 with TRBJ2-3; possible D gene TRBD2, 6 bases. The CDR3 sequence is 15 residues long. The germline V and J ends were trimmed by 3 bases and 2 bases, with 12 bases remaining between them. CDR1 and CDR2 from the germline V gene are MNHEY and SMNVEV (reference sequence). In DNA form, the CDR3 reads TGTGCCAGCAGTTTCGAGGGACTGAACACAGATACGCAGTATTTT. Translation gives CASSFEGLNTDTQYF.